This T cell receptor (beta chain) was sequenced in a study of T cell repertoires in cytomegalovirus infection. In the study overall: Matching HLA type and CMV infection were both indicated by public TCR beta signatures. Study results and caveats: Identification of carriers of CMV plus the relevant HLA was performed using cumulative public TCR beta family frequency. Dominating the ex vivo response were HLA-C-restricted CMV-specific TCR beta clonotypes.

The CDR3 length is 16 residues. Trimming took 4 bases from V and 1 from J, leaving 17 bases between them. Only a few counts were recorded for this clonotype. Its antigen is unknown. MiXCR, applied by TCRdb to the reads, yields one record per CDR3 protein. The sample has tens of thousands of distinct CDR3 sequences, roughly 44% seen once. Sequences were derived from CD8+ T cells from cultured PBMCs, sampled from culture after CMV antigen stimulation. This TCR was sampled from a human donor in good health (CMV status not recorded). Some clones in this sample may be carry-over from other donors' samples. The chain carries TRBV12-3 or TRBV12-4 and TRBJ2-7, with D perhaps TRBD1 (6 bases). The CDR3, as DNA: TGTGCCAGCAGTTCTCTCCCCAGGGGCGGATCCTACGAGCAGTACTTC. This codes for CASSSLPRGGSYEQYF.